These 25 T cell receptor beta chains were all obtained from the same sample, sequenced in a study of T-cell memory formation after mild COVID-19. TCRdb fed the 5' RACE reads into MiXCR, producing one record per CDR3 protein. The repertoire holds 300,000 to 350,000 distinct CDR3 sequences, with approximately 20% as singletons. Material for sequencing was PBMCs or a T cell subset sorted from them (not recorded which). These receptor sequences come from a young man who had mild COVID-19 (a few samples of this study predate the infection). Cell type and time point are not known.

Only a few counts were recorded for this clonotype. This CDR3 reads CASSQEVASGGLEQFF. In nucleotides, the CDR3 is TGCGCCAGCAGCCAAGAGGTAGCTAGCGGGGGCCTTGAGCAGTTCTTC. The J gene is TRBJ2-1, the V gene TRBV4-3; 10 bases align to TRBD2. This CDR3 is 16 amino acids long. Trimming cost V 0 bases and J 9 bases; bases outside gene matches: 8. Germline V CDR1 and CDR2: LGHNA, YSLEER.

In this sample, this clonotype turned up a few times. The chain couples TRBV7-2 to TRBJ2-2; 8 nucleotides agree with TRBD1. Germline V gives CDR1 SGHTA, CDR2 FQGNSA. V dropped 4 bases and J dropped 4; count of bases not matched to a gene: 5. This CDR3 contains 15 residues. In DNA form, the CDR3 reads TGTGCCAGCAGCTGGCAGGGGGCGGTCACCGGGGAGCTGTTTTTT. Encoded protein: CASSWQGAVTGELFF.

This clonotype was counted between two and nine times. The V call is TRBV10-3, the J call TRBJ2-7; 7 nucleotides agree with TRBD1. The J segment lost 2 bases and the V segment lost 6 bases, leaving 4 bases of the junction unmatched. The CDR3 runs 13 residues. Germline V gives CDR1 ENHRY, CDR2 SYGVKD. CDR3 protein: CAIREGQTYEQYV. CDR3 sequence (DNA): TGTGCCATCAGAGAGGGACAGACCTACGAGCAGTACGTC.

This clonotype was found a few times. This chain uses TRBV29-1 with TRBJ2-1; no clear D gene. The ends were cut back, 1 base at V and 6 bases at J, with 10 bases in the middle. This CDR3 comprises 13 residues. The germline V gene encodes CDR1 SQVTM and CDR2 ANQGSEA. CDR3 nucleotides: TGCAGCGTTGAAGTGACGGACGTCAATGAGCAGTTCTTC. This sequence encodes CSVEVTDVNEQFF.

The genes are TRBV5-1 and TRBJ1-5; D not certain. The CDR3 is 12 residues long. Trimming cost V 9 bases and J 4 bases, with 11 bases left between them. Germline CDR1 SGHRS, CDR2 YFSETQ. Here the CDR3 reads CAKHLPNQPQHF. DNA for the CDR3: TGCGCCAAGCACCTGCCGAATCAGCCCCAGCATTTT.

This chain connects TRBV7-2 to TRBJ2-3; D remains ambiguous. In germline, CDR1 is SGHTA, CDR2 FQGNSA. The CDR3 is 12 residues long. V dropped 5 bases and J dropped 10 bases, with 13 bases sitting between them. Written as DNA, the CDR3 is TGTGCCAGCAGCCCCCCGGACCCATCGCAGTATTTT. Protein sequence: CASSPPDPSQYF.

The table lists this clonotype with a few counts. V and J are TRBV7-2 and TRBJ2-1; TRBD1 agrees at 9 bases. Losses at the gene ends were 3 bases for V and 3 bases for J; bases not matched to a gene: 6. CDR1 and CDR2 (germline): SGHTA, FQGNSA. The length of the CDR3 is 16 residues. The DNA of the CDR3 is TGTGCCAGCAGCTTCCCGGGACAGGGCGACTACAATGAGCAGTTCTTC. Protein product: CASSFPGQGDYNEQFF.

There are a few counts of this clonotype. This chain uses TRBV7-2 with TRBJ1-5; D possibly corresponds to TRBD1 (5 bases). Trimming left V 5 bases short and J 10 bases short, with 18 bases between. The V gene's germline CDR1 is SGHTA and CDR2 FQGNSA. CDR3 length equals 14 residues. The CDR3 loop is CASSPSDWGGPQHF. The CDR3 DNA is TGTGCCAGCAGCCCCTCTGACTGGGGGGGTCCCCAGCATTTT. The entire variable domain, with the rest obtained from reference TRBV7-2 and TRBJ1-5, is as follows: GAGVSQSPSNKVTEKGKDVELRCDPISGHTALYWYRQSLGQGLEFLIYFQGNSAPDKSGLPSDRFSAERTGGSVSTLTIQRTQQEDSAVYLCASSPSDWGGPQHFGDGTRLSIL.

This clonotype was counted only a few times. The V gene is TRBV7-2, the J gene TRBJ1-2; D uncertain. The CDR3 totals 12 residues. The V gene lost 1 base and the J gene lost 7 bases, with 7 bases spanning the gap. CDR1 SGHTA and CDR2 FQGNSA come from the germline V gene. The CDR3 sequence: CASSLVAVGYTF. DNA for the CDR3: TGTGCCAGCAGCTTAGTGGCAGTTGGCTACACCTTC.

The chain couples TRBV11-2 to TRBJ2-5; 7 bases are shared with TRBD1. With V trimmed by 5 bases and J by 5 bases, 8 bases remained unmatched. CDR1 SGHAT and CDR2 FQNNGV come from the germline V gene. CDR3 size: 14 residues. CDR3: CASSPTGAVETQYF. CDR3 in DNA: TGTGCCAGCAGCCCAACAGGGGCGGTGGAGACCCAGTACTTC.

The chain is built from TRBV7-9 and TRBJ2-6; tentatively, D is TRBD1 (5 bases). CDR3 length equals 18 residues. Trimming cost V 10 bases and J 0 bases, with 22 bases left between them. CDR1 SEHNR and CDR2 FQNEAQ come from the germline V gene (reference sequence). CDR3 residues: CATALRTGYSSGANVLTF. The CDR3 DNA sequence: TGTGCCACCGCCCTTAGAACAGGCTATAGCTCTGGGGCCAACGTCCTGACTTTC.

The chain uses TRBV6-5 and TRBJ1-1, with D possibly matching TRBD1 (6 bases). The length of the CDR3 is 12 residues. V gave up 6 bases and J gave up 7 bases, with 12 bases separating them. The germline CDR1 and CDR2 sequences are MNHEY and SVGAGI. CDR3 sequence (DNA): TGTGCCAGCAGCGCAACAGGGCTTGAAGCTTTCTTT. Its translation is CASSATGLEAFF.

V is TRBV7-9 and J is TRBJ2-3, with D perhaps assigned TRBD1 or TRBD2 (5 bases each). This CDR3 is 17 amino acids long. The V and J ends lost 6 bases and 4 bases respectively, with 23 bases between them. Germline V lookup: CDR1 SEHNR, CDR2 FQNEAQ (reference sequence). The DNA for the CDR3 is TGTGCCAGCAGACCTCCCAAGGGTCGAGGGGACGCAGATACGCAGTATTTT. Translated: CASRPPKGRGDADTQYF.

This clonotype has more than one count but fewer than ten. The CDR3 spells CASSLMGRVGTGELFF. The CDR3 DNA reads TGTGCCAGCAGCTTAATGGGCAGGGTAGGAACCGGGGAGCTGTTTTTT. The chain recombines TRBV7-6 with TRBJ2-2; possible D gene TRBD1, 5 bases. Germline V gene lookup returns CDR1 SGHVS and CDR2 FNYEAQ. The CDR3 is 16 amino acids. The V end lost 2 bases, the J end lost 5 bases, and 15 bases lay between the germline ends.

This clonotype has a handful of counts. The genes are TRBV30 and TRBJ2-2, with 9 bases aligning to TRBD1. The CDR3 totals 15 residues. The germline gives CDR1 GTSNPN, CDR2 SVGIG (reference sequence). Trimming cost V 3 bases and J 5 bases; bases outside gene matches: 7. The CDR3 reads CAWRKGQGRTGELFF. In DNA form, the CDR3 reads TGTGCCTGGAGAAAGGGACAGGGTAGGACCGGGGAGCTGTTTTTT.

This clonotype was observed a handful of times. This sequence joins TRBV25-1 and TRBJ2-5; D ambiguous. CDR3 size: 10 residues. Germline values: CDR1 MGHDK, CDR2 SYGVNS. V dropped 7 bases and J dropped 6 bases, with 6 bases sitting between them. The CDR3: CASIAQTQYF. CDR3 DNA sequence: TGTGCCAGCATCGCCCAGACCCAGTACTTC.

In this sample, this clonotype turned up a few times. The rearrangement links TRBV12-3 or TRBV12-4 to TRBJ2-4; D is possibly TRBD2 (6 bases). V was pared by 6 bases and J by 0 bases, with 9 bases between. CDR3 length: 14 residues. CDR3 nucleotide sequence: TGTGCCAGCAGCCGGAGGGGAGCCAAAAACATTCAGTACTTC. Protein sequence: CASSRRGAKNIQYF.

V and J are TRBV7-2 and TRBJ2-3, with 10 bases matching TRBD2. Germline V lookup: CDR1 SGHTA, CDR2 FQGNSA. This CDR3 has 17 residues. Losses at the gene ends were 7 bases for V and 2 bases for J; bases not matched to a gene: 12. The CDR3 DNA reads TGTGCCAGCACCTACGATATAGCGGGGGGTAACACAGATACGCAGTATTTT. Protein: CASTYDIAGGNTDTQYF. The full variable domain, with the rest looked up from reference TRBV7-2 and TRBJ2-3, is GAGVSQSPSNKVTEKGKDVELRCDPISGHTALYWYRQSLGQGLEFLIYFQGNSAPDKSGLPSDRFSAERTGGSVSTLTIQRTQQEDSAVYLCASTYDIAGGNTDTQYFGPGTRLTVL.

This clonotype was seen many times. At one of its ends the junction is not consistent with the germline gene, which may arise from a read error. V usage is TRBV6-5 and J usage is TRBJ1-1; TRBD1 is a possible D gene (5 bases). This CDR3 region has 14 residues. Germline CDR1 is MNHEY and CDR2 is SVGAGI. In nucleotides, the CDR3 is TGTGCCAGCAGTTCCCCGGGGGTGAAGACTGAAGCTTTCTTT. It specifies CASSSPGVKTEAFF.

The V gene is TRBV12-3 or TRBV12-4, the J gene TRBJ2-3; maybe TRBD2 (6 bases). The germline V and J ends were trimmed by 5 bases and 3 bases, with 12 bases remaining between them. The CDR3 runs 14 residues. CDR3 coding DNA: TGTGCCAGCAGTAGCCGGGGGTTGACAGATACGCAGTATTTT. Encoded protein: CASSSRGLTDTQYF.

This clonotype has more than one count but fewer than ten. J is TRBJ2-3 and V is TRBV4-1; 9 bases fit TRBD1. J lost 6 bases, V lost 2 bases, and 9 bases had no gene match. Germline CDR1 MGHRA, CDR2 YSYEKL. This CDR3 has 16 residues. DNA of the CDR3: TGCGCCAGCAGCCAAACTGGACAGGGGCGTTACGATACGCAGTATTTT. It translates to CASSQTGQGRYDTQYF.

The chain recombines TRBV7-6 with TRBJ2-5, with D perhaps matching TRBD1 or TRBD2 (6 bases each). The CDR3 runs 13 residues. Germline V gene lookup returns CDR1 SGHVS and CDR2 FNYEAQ. With 5 bases removed from V and 5 bases from J, the gap between germline ends came to 12 bases. CDR3 sequence (DNA): TGTGCCAGCAGCCCAATAGGGGGGGAGACCCAGTACTTC. Translating gives CASSPIGGETQYF.

The rearrangement joins TRBV6-2 or TRBV6-3 to TRBJ1-2; D not resolved. This CDR3 is 14 amino acids long. CDR1 MNHEY and CDR2 SVGEGT come from the germline V gene. The ends were cut back, 5 bases at V and 8 bases at J, with 18 bases in the middle. CDR3 sequence: CASSRFGSPPGYTF. CDR3 coding DNA: TGTGCCAGCAGTCGATTCGGGTCTCCCCCAGGCTACACCTTC.

The J gene is TRBJ2-4, the V gene TRBV9; perhaps TRBD1 as D (6 bases). Trimming removed 0 bases at V and 15 bases at J, with 16 bases between. The CDR3 has 13 residues. Germline V gene sequence: CDR1 SGDLS, CDR2 YYNGEE. The CDR3 spells CASSVVGRGVSYF. For the CDR3, the DNA is TGTGCCAGCAGCGTAGTGGGCAGGGGAGTATCGTACTTC.

This clonotype has a count of ten or more. The chain recombines TRBV5-1 with TRBJ2-3, with a possible D match to TRBD1 (6 bases). V was cut by 3 bases and J by 4 bases, with 12 bases left in between. In germline, CDR1 is SGHRS, CDR2 YFSETQ. This CDR3 contains 14 residues. CDR3 in amino acids: CASSWTVEADTQYF. CDR3 bases: TGCGCCAGCAGCTGGACAGTCGAGGCAGATACGCAGTATTTT.